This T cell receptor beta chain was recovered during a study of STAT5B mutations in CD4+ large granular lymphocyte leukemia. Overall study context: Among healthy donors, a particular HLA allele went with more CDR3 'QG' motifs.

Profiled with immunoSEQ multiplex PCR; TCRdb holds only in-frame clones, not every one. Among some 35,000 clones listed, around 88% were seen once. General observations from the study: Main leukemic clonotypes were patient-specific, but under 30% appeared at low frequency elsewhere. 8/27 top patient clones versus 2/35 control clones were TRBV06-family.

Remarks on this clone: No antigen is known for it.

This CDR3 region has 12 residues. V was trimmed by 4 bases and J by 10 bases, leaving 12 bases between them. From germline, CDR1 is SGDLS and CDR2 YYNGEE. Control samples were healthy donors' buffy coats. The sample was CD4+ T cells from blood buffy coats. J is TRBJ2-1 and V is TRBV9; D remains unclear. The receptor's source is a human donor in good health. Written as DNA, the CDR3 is TGTGCCAGCAGCCCGCAAGGTGGGGAGCAGTTCTTC. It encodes CASSPQGGEQFF.